The T cell receptor beta chain described here comes from a study of T cells in Graves' hyperthyroidism and ophthalmopathy (dated by TCRdb to between 2019 and 2020). About the investigation overall: Peripheral blood was collected at initial diagnosis, before any treatment. Prospective prediction of ophthalmopathy was tested in an independent validation cohort consisting of 18 to 20 hyperthyroidism patients and more than 15 patients who later progressed to ophthalmopathy. The approximately 98 discovery patients were randomly divided into training and test sets at a 7:3 ratio. According to the paper, TCR Vbeta CDR3 sequencing was carried out on about 140 peripheral blood samples, which came from approximately 41 ophthalmopathy, around 75 hyperthyroidism and approximately 17 progressor patients. In addition, the study compared T-cell repertoires in thyroid tissue and in blood from 6 or 7 Graves' hyperthyroidism patients. Once sampling was done, hyperthyroidism patients were given methimazole at a starting dose of 30 mg daily, whereas ophthalmopathy patients were given high-dose intravenous methylprednisolone. To identify distinguishing TCR V-J signatures, a discovery cohort of around 100 patients was used, comprising approximately 40 with Graves' ophthalmopathy and around 57 with stable Graves' hyperthyroidism. Overall study results and their limits: Sample size was not statistically predetermined, and blinding of investigators to group allocation was not performed. During validation, the model predicted progression to ophthalmopathy a median of roughly six months ahead of onset, with 60% to 71% sensitivity and roughly 72% specificity. Most expanded thyroid clonotypes (frequency above 0.001) were also detected in blood, a finding suggesting that blood repertoires may reflect thyroid immune responses. A model built on a 13 V-J signature distinguished ophthalmopathy from stable hyperthyroidism, reaching around 87% sensitivity and 81% to 83% specificity in cross-validation and 80%/75% in testing.

Including the terminal cysteine and phenylalanine, the CDR3 comprises 14 residues. The only DNA kept is the CDR3, 42 bases in frame from the first base. CDR1 is given as MNHNS and CDR2 as SASEGT, both from the germline V gene. Germline trimming: 7 bases from V, 5 bases from J; junction bases outside gene matches: 4. The TCR beta CDR3 regions were amplified from RNA transcripts. The TCR CDR3 was subjected to a first round of RT-PCR using the HTBI primer set and the Qiagen OneStep RT-PCR kit. Libraries were constructed in a second round of multiplex PCR, after which size selection and purification were carried out. The libraries were sequenced on an Illumina HiSeq2000 using paired-end 100 bp reads. In the paper's pipeline: Raw data were processed with SOAPnuke, discarding reads with adapters, uncalled bases, mean Phred below 15, or no exact constant-primer or identifier match. COPE v1.2.5 was used to merge high-quality paired reads, and clonotypes were defined as unique nucleotide sequences. MiTCR v1.1 was used to align the clonotypes against IMGT TRBV, TRBD and TRBJ reference segments. Only V-J combinations with frequency above 0.0001, covering about 99% of repertoires, were analysed. The TCS score was defined as F50 (clonal expansion) divided by E x V (chaos), with BLOSUM62-based TCRdist calculated between CDR3 peptides within each V-J. Welch's t-statistics and random forest reduced just over 500 V-J features to 13, which were used in a naive Bayes classifier (R e1071). TCRdb trimmed public reads at Q25 via fastp, called clones via MiXCR and kept in-frame beta chains. One record per CDR3 amino acid sequence lists the most common genes and DNA. TCRdb's processing, not the authors', yielded these V and J calls. The sample records 550,000 to 600,000 distinct CDR3 sequences, 16% of which are singletons. In total, the top ten clones hold about 18% of the sample.

With regard to this clonotype: The antigen it recognizes is unknown. Nothing much larger sits one base from this clone, and base qualities are not available.

A patient counted as having stable Graves' hyperthyroidism if no progression to ophthalmopathy occurred over 18 months of follow-up. Hyperthyroidism patients were newly diagnosed, had a disease duration of under 2 months, and were aged 18 to 65 years. Patients with uncontrolled infections, other autoimmune diseases, pregnancy or lactation were excluded. Diagnoses relied on clinical symptoms, serum thyroxine and TRAb, thyroid ultrasound and orbital computed tomography. PBMCs were separated from around 9.1 ml of fresh peripheral blood using Ficoll-Paque density gradient centrifugation. Total RNA was extracted using Trizol reagent, and RNA quality was assessed on an Agilent 2100 Bioanalyzer.

This sequence was found in a woman under 30 with Graves' hyperthyroidism. The sequencing sample was made of blood. This sequence uses TRBV6-1 and TRBJ2-3; 12 nucleotides in the junction match TRBD2. The CDR3 loop reads CASMSSGRGDTQYF. The DNA sequence is given as TGTGCCAGCATGTCTAGCGGGAGGGGAGATACGCAGTATTTT.